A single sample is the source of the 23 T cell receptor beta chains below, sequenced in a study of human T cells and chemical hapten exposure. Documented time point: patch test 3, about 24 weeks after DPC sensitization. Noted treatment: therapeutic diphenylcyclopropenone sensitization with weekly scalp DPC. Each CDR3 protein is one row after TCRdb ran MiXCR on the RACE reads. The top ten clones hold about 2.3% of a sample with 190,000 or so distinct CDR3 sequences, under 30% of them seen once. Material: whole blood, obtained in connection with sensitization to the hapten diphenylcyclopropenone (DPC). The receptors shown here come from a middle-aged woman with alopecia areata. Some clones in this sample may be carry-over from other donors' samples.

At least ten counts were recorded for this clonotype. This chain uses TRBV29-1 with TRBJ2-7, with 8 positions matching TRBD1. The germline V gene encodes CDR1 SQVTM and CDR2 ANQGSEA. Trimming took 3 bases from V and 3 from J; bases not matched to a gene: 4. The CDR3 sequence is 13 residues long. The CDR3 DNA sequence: TGCAGCGTTGAGTGGACAGGGCACTACGAGCAGTACTTC. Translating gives CSVEWTGHYEQYF.

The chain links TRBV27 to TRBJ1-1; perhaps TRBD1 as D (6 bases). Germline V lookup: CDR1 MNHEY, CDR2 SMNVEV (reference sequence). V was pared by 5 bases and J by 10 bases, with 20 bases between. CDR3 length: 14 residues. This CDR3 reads CASSPTARGRAAFF. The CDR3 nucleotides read TGTGCCAGCAGTCCCACCGCTAGGGGGAGGGCAGCTTTCTTT.

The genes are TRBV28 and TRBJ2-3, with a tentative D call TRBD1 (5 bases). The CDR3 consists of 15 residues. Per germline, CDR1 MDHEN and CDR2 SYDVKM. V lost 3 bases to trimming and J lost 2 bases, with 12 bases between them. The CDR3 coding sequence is TGTGCCAGCAGTTTGATAGGGGCCTACACAGATACGCAGTATTTT. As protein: CASSLIGAYTDTQYF.

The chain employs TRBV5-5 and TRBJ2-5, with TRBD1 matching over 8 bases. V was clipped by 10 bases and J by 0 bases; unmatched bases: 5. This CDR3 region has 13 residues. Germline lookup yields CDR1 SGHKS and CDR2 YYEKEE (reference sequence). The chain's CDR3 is CAGTGGDQETQYF. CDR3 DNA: TGTGCCGGTACAGGGGGAGACCAAGAGACCCAGTACTTC.

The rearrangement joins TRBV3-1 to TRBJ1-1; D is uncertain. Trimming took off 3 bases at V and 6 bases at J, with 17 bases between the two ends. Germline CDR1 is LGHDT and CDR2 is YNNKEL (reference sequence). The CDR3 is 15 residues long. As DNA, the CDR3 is TGTGCCAGCAGCCACGCCGGACTCGCCAGGTCTGAAGCTTTCTTT. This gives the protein CASSHAGLARSEAFF.

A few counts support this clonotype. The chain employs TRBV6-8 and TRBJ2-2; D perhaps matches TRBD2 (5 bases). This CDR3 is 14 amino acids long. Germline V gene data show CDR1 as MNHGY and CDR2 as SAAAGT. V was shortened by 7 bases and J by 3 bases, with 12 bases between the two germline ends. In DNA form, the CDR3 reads TGTGCCAGCAAACGGACTCTGGACACCGGGGAGCTGTTTTTT. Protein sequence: CASKRTLDTGELFF.

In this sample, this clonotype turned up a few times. CDR3 DNA: TGTGCCAGCAGGGGGACAGGCAACAATGAGCAGTTCTTC. Protein sequence: CASRGTGNNEQFF. This chain links TRBV6-2 or TRBV6-3 with TRBJ2-1, with 8 bases lining up with TRBD1. The V gene's germline CDR1 is MNHEY and CDR2 SVGEGT. Unmatched junction bases numbered 3, after V lost 6 bases and J lost 5 bases. The CDR3 has 13 amino acids.

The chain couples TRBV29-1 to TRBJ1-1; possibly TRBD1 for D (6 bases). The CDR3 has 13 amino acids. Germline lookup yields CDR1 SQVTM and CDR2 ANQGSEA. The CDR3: CSTRGGKNTEAFF. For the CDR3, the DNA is TGCTCGACGAGGGGGGGGAAGAACACTGAAGCTTTCTTT.

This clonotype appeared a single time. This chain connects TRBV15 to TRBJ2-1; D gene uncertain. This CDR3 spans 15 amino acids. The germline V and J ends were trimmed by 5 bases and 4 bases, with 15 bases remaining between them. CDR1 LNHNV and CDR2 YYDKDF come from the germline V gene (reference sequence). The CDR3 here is CATSLPPIGYNEQFF. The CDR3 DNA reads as TGTGCCACCAGCTTACCACCAATAGGGTACAATGAGCAGTTCTTC.

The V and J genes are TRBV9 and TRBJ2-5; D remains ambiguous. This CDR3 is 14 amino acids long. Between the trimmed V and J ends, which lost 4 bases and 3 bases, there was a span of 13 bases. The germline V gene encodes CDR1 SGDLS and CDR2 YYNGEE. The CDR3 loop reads CASSQFASEETQYF. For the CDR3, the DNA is TGTGCCAGCAGCCAGTTTGCCAGTGAAGAGACCCAGTACTTC.

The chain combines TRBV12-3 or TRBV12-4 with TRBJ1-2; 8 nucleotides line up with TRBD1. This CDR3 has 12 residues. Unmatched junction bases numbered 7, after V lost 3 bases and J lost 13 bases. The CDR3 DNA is TGTGCCAGCAGTTTCAGGATCACAGGGGGCACCTTC. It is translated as CASSFRITGGTF.

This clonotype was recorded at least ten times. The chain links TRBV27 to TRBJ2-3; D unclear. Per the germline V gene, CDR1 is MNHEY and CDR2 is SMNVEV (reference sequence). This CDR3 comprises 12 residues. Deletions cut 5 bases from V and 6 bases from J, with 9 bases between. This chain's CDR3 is CASSRLTDTQYF. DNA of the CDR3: TGTGCCAGCAGTCGGCTGACCGATACGCAGTATTTT.

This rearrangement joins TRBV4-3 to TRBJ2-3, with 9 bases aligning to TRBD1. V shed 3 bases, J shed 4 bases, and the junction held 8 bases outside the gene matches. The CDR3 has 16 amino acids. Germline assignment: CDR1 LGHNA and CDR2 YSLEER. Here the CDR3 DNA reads TGCGCCAGCAGCCAGACCCCGGGACAGGGCTCAGATACGCAGTATTTT. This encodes CASSQTPGQGSDTQYF.

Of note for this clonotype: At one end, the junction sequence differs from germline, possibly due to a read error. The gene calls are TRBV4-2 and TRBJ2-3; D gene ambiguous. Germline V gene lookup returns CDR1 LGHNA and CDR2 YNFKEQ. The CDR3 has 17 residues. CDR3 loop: CASSQVGWASLPNTQYF. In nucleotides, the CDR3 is TGCGCCAGCAGCCAAGTTGGGTGGGCCAGCCTCCCCAATACGCAGTATTTT.

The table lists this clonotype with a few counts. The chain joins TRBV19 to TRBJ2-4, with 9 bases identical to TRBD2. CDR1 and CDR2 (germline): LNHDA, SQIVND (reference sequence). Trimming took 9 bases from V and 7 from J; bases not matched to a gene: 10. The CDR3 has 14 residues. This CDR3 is CASRYSGSKNIQYF. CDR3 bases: TGTGCCAGCCGCTATAGCGGGAGCAAGAACATTCAGTACTTC.

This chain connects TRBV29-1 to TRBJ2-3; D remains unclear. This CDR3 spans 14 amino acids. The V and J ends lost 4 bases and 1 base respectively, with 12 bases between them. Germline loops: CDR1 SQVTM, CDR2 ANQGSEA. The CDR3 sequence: CSVVPDLGTDTQYF. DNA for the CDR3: TGCAGCGTTGTCCCCGATCTCGGCACAGATACGCAGTATTTT.

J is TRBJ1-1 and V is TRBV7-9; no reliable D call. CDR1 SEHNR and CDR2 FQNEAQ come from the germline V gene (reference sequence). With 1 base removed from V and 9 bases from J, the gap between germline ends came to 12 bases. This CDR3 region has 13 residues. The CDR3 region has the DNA TGTGCCAGCAGCTTAGGACTCCAGGAACAAGCTTTCTTT. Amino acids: CASSLGLQEQAFF.

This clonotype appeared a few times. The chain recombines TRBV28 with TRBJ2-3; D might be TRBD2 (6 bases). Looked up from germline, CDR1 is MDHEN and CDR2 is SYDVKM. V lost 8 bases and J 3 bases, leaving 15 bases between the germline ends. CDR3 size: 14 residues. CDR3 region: CASDGWGDTDTQYF. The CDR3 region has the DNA TGTGCCAGCGATGGGTGGGGGGATACAGATACGCAGTATTTT.

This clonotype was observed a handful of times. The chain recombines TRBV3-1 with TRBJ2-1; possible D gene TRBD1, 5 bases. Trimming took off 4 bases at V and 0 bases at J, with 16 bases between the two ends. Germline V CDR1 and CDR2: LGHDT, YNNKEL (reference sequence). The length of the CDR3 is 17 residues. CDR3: CASSPRVGVPSYNEQFF. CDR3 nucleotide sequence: TGTGCCAGCAGCCCCCGGGTAGGGGTGCCCTCCTACAATGAGCAGTTCTTC.

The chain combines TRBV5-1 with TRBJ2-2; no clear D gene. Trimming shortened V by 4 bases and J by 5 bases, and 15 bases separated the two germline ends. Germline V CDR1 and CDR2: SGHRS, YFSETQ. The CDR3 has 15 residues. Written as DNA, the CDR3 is TGCGCCAGCAGCCCGACCTCCCTCGGAACCGGGGAGCTGTTTTTT. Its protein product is CASSPTSLGTGELFF.

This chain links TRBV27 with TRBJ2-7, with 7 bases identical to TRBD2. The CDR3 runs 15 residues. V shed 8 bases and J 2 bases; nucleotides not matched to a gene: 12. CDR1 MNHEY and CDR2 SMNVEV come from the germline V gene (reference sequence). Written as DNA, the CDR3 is TGTGCCAGCCAATCGGTAGCGGGCCCACCCTACGAGCAGTACTTC. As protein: CASQSVAGPPYEQYF.

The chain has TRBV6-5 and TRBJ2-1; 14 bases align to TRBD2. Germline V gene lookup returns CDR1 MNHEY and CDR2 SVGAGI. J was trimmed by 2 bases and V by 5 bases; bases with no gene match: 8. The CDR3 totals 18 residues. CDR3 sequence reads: CASSMTGTSGSPYNEQFF. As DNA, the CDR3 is TGTGCCAGCAGTATGACTGGGACTAGCGGGAGCCCCTACAATGAGCAGTTCTTC.

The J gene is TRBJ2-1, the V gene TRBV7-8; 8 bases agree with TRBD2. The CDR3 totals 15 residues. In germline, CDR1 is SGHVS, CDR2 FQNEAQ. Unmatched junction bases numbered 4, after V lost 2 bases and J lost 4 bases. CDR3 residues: CASSLSSGSYNEQFF. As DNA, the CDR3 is TGTGCCAGCAGCTTATCGAGCGGGAGTTACAATGAGCAGTTCTTC.